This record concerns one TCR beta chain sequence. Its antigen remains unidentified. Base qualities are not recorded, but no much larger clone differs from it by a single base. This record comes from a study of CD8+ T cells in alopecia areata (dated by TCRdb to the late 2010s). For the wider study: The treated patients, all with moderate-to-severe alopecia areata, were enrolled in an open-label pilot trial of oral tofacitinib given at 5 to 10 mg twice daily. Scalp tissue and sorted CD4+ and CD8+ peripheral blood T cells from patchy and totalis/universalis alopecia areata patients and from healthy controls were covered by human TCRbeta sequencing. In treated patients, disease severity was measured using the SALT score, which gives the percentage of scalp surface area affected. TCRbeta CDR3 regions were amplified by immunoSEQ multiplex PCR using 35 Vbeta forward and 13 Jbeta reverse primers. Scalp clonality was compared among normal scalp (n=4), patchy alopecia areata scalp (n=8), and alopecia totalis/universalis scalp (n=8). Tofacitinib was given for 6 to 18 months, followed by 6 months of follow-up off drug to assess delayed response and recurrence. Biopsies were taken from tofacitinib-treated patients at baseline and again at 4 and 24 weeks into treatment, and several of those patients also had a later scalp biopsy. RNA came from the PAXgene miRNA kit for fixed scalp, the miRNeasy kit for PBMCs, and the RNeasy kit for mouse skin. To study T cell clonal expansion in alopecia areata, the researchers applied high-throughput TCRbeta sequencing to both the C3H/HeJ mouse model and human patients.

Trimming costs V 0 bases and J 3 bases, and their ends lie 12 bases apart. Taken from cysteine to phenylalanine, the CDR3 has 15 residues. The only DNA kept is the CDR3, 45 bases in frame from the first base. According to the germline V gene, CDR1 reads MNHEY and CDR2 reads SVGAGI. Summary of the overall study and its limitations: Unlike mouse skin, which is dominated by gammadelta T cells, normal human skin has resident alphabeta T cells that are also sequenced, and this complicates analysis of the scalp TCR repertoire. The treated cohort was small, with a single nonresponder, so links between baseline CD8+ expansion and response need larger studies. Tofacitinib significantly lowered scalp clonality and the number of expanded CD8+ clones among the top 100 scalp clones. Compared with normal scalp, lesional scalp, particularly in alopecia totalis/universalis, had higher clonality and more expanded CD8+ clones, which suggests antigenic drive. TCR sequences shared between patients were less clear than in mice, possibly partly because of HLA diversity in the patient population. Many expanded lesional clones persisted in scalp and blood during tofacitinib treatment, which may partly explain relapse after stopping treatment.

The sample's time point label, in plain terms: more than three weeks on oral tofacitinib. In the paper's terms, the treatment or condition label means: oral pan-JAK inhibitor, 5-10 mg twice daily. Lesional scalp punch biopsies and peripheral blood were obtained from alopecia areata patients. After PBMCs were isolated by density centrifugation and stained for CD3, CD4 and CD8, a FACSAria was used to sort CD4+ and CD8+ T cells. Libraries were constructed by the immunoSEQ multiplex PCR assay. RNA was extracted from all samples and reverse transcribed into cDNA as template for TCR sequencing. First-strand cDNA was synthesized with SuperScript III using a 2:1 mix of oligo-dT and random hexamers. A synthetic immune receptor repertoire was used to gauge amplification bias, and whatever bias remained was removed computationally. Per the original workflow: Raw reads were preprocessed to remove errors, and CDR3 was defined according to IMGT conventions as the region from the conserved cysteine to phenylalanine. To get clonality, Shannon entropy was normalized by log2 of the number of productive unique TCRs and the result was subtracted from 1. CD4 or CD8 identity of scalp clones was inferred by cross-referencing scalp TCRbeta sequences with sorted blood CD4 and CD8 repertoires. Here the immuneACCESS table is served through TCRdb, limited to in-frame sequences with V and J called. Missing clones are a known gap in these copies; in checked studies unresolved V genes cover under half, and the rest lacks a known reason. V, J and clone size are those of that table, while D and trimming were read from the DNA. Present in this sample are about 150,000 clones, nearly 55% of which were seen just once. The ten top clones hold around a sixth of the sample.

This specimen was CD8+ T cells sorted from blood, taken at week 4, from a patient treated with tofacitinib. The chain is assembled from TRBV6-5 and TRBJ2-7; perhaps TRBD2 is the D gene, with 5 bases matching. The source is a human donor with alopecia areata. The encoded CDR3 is CASSYSNPGYYEQYF. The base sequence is TGTGCCAGCAGTTACTCGAACCCGGGGTACTACGAGCAGTACTTC.